This TCR beta chain was found in a study of PD-1 blockade in classical Hodgkin lymphoma. General study points: When set against healthy donors, newly diagnosed patients were reported to show lower baseline TCR diversity. A significant rise in TCR diversity was seen by C4D1 for CD4+ cells but not for CD8+ cells.

Only one count was recorded for this clone. Its antigen is currently unknown. A junction end diverges from the germline sequence, so it may reflect a read error. Sequencing used immunoSEQ multiplex PCR; TCRdb keeps in-frame clones, though not all of them. The table records 150,000 or so clones, approximately 72% of them present only once. CDR3 length equals 13 residues. Germline V gene sequence: CDR1 SGHTA, CDR2 FQGTGA. Patients all relapsed after autologous stem cell transplantation, and there was variation in brentuximab vedotin exposure. The chain joins TRBV7-3 to TRBJ2-2, with a weak D call TRBD2 (5 bases). The sequence was obtained from a human donor with classical Hodgkin lymphoma. The sequencing used peripheral blood mononuclear cells (PBMCs), collected before the second cycle of nivolumab. Here the CDR3 reads CASSPGNTGELLF. CDR3 coding DNA: TGTGCCAGCAGCCCGGGAAACACCGGGGAGCTGCTTTTT.